This T cell receptor beta chain was obtained from a study of immune heterogeneity within non-small cell lung tumors. Study information: The tumor set comprised several squamous cell carcinomas and 10 non-squamous carcinomas (plus 1 not otherwise specified). Whole-study findings and limits: Comparison across individual patients showed largely distinct high-frequency T-cell receptor beta clonotypes. Dominant CDR3 beta clonotypes repeated across a patient's tumor loci, while different loci held unique high-frequency clones.

This clonotype was seen a few times. The antigen is not known. CDR3 of TCR beta was amplified by multiplex PCR that used 32 V and 13 J primers. TCRdb redid the calling of the multiplex PCR reads with MiXCR, one entry per CDR3 protein. The repertoire consists of about 10,000 distinct CDR3 sequences, with under 20% occurring once and the leading ten covering under 4.5%. Each sample used around 600 ng of genomic DNA from bulk tumor tissue. Each primary tumor yielded several biopsies, collected far apart from one another at surgery. The cohort was untreated, with newly diagnosed non-small cell lung cancer undergoing curative surgery. Donor patients had newly diagnosed non-small cell lung cancer and were having surgery with curative intent. Specimen: lung tumor tissue. This clonotype originated in a man between 40 and 49 years old with non-small cell lung cancer.

CDR3 DNA sequence: TGTGCCAGTACCCTAGTGAGCAGGGCAGTCCACTATGGCTACACCTTC. Its protein is CASTLVSRAVHYGYTF. The chain carries TRBV19 and TRBJ1-2; the D gene is possibly TRBD1 (5 bases). Germline V gene lookup returns CDR1 LNHDA and CDR2 SQIVND (reference sequence). Trimming took 7 bases from V and 3 from J, leaving 21 bases between them. The CDR3 length is 16 residues.